This entry is about one T cell receptor beta chain. These data originate in a study of technical replicates of blood from a handful of donors. The method was immunoSEQ multiplex PCR; TCRdb's version includes in-frame clones alone and lacks a portion of them. Here the sample spans 76,000 or so clones, 86% being singletons. The V and J ends lost 10 bases and 7 bases, in that order; junction bases with no gene match: 9. Germline V gene sequence: CDR1 LNHDA, CDR2 SQIVND (reference sequence). The CDR3 totals 12 residues. The V call is TRBV19, the J call TRBJ1-2; 7 nucleotides agree with TRBD1. This clonotype was sampled from a human donor in good health. Some clones in this sample may be carry-over from other donors' samples. Sequencing was done on a sample of PBMCs. The CDR3 loop is CATQGGSSGYTF. The CDR3, as DNA: TGTGCCACCCAAGGGGGCTCGAGTGGCTACACCTTC.